This passage covers 28 T cell receptor beta chains from one sample sequenced in a study of CD4 and CD8 cells across lung adenocarcinoma regions. TCRdb re-analysed the PCR reads in MiXCR, keeping a single row per CDR3 protein. Among about 11,000 distinct CDR3 sequences listed, 53% were seen once. The sample consisted of CD8+ T cells from the center of a lung tumor. The receptors originated from a female donor with lung adenocarcinoma. The CD4 and CD8 labels of this study may be unreliable.

This clonotype appeared a few times. The chain combines TRBV9 with TRBJ2-5; D is ambiguous. CDR1 and CDR2 from the germline V gene are SGDLS and YYNGEE. V was pared by 4 bases and J by 4 bases, with 20 bases between. The CDR3 has 16 amino acids. In nucleotides, the CDR3 is TGTGCCAGCAGCCCTGAGGACCGCACCCATGGAGAGACCCAGTACTTC. Translation: CASSPEDRTHGETQYF.

The chain carries TRBV6-5 and TRBJ2-3; tentative D call: TRBD2 (6 bases). The CDR3 totals 14 residues. Looked up from germline, CDR1 is MNHEY and CDR2 is SVGAGI. V lost 6 bases and J 3 bases, leaving 13 bases between the germline ends. CDR3: CASSLAVWTDTQYF. In DNA, the CDR3 is TGTGCCAGCAGCTTAGCGGTCTGGACAGATACGCAGTATTTT.

The gene calls are TRBV6-1 and TRBJ2-5, with D unresolved. Trimming took off 3 bases at V and 1 base at J, with 12 bases between the two ends. Germline lookup yields CDR1 MNHNS and CDR2 SASEGT. This CDR3 contains 15 residues. CDR3 in amino acids: CASSEHGFPQETQYF. The CDR3, as DNA: TGTGCCAGCAGTGAGCACGGATTCCCCCAAGAGACCCAGTACTTC.

V and J are TRBV6-1 and TRBJ1-5; tentatively, D is TRBD1 (5 bases). CDR1 is MNHNS, CDR2 SASEGT, per germline. V lost 1 base, J lost 6 bases, and 10 bases lay in between. CDR3 length equals 14 residues. The chain's CDR3 is CASSEGGGSQPQHF. Here the CDR3 DNA reads TGTGCCAGCAGTGAAGGTGGGGGGAGTCAGCCCCAGCATTTT.

This rearrangement joins TRBV6-1 to TRBJ2-1; 7 bases align to TRBD1. Germline loops: CDR1 MNHNS, CDR2 SASEGT. The CDR3 contains 14 residues. V lost 6 bases, J lost 9 bases, and 11 bases stayed unmatched. The CDR3 bases are TGTGCCAGCAGGAAACCGGGACAGTGGGGTGAGCAGTTCTTC. Protein: CASRKPGQWGEQFF.

This chain joins TRBV12-3 or TRBV12-4 and TRBJ1-1; D may be TRBD1 (6 bases). The CDR3 is made up of 15 amino acids. The germline V and J ends were trimmed by 6 bases and 1 base, with 15 bases remaining between them. In DNA, the CDR3 is TGTGCCAGCAGGACGCACAGGGTAGGGAACACTGAAGCTTTCTTT. Translated, it gives CASRTHRVGNTEAFF.

The gene calls are TRBV10-2 and TRBJ2-1; 8 bases fit TRBD2. J gave up 6 bases and V 4 bases, and 14 bases lay outside the gene matches. Germline CDR1 and CDR2: WSHSY and SAAADI. CDR3 length: 17 residues. The CDR3 sequence: CASSAGGGGLGGNEQFF. CDR3 nucleotide sequence: TGCGCCAGCAGTGCCGGGGGAGGGGGACTAGGGGGCAATGAGCAGTTCTTC.

This clonotype was found many times. The V and J genes are TRBV27 and TRBJ2-7; TRBD2 matches 8 bases. CDR3 length: 16 residues. The ends lost 5 bases at V and 3 bases at J; junction bases unmatched: 12. The germline V gene has CDR1 MNHEY and CDR2 SMNVEV (reference sequence). The CDR3 region has the DNA TGTGCCAGCAGTCCCGCGCACGGGGGGGGGATCTACGAGCAGTACTTC. This gives the protein CASSPAHGGGIYEQYF.

As for this clonotype: At one end the junction does not follow the germline gene, possibly because of a read error. The chain uses TRBV12-3 or TRBV12-4 and TRBJ2-4; 9 bases match TRBD2. CDR3 length: 13 residues. CDR3 residues: CASSLAGSNIQYF. The CDR3 DNA follows: TGTGCCAGCAGTCTAGCGGGAAGCAACATTCAGTACTTC.

This clonotype was counted only a few times. This rearrangement joins TRBV27 to TRBJ2-7, with 8 bases aligning to TRBD2. V gave up 5 bases and J gave up 0 bases; unmatched junction bases: 6. Germline assignment: CDR1 MNHEY and CDR2 SMNVEV (reference sequence). CDR3 length: 15 residues. The CDR3 nucleotides read TGTGCCAGCAGTGTCCATAGCGGGGCCTCCTACGAGCAGTACTTC. It translates to CASSVHSGASYEQYF.

This clonotype counts as medium-sized. This sequence joins TRBV6-1 and TRBJ1-6; D is uncertain. The germline gives CDR1 MNHNS, CDR2 SASEGT. V lost 4 bases, J lost 6 bases, and 10 bases lay in between. The CDR3 is 14 amino acids. The CDR3 here is CASSAERFNSPLHF. Written as DNA, the CDR3 is TGTGCCAGCAGTGCTGAGAGGTTTAATTCACCCCTCCACTTT.

The rearrangement uses TRBV6-1 and TRBJ2-2; a weak D match, TRBD1 (6 bases). The V gene's germline CDR1 is MNHNS and CDR2 SASEGT. The germline V and J ends were trimmed by 6 bases and 4 bases, with 12 bases remaining between them. The CDR3 has 14 amino acids. CDR3: CASRLLQGTGELFF. The CDR3 region has the DNA TGTGCCAGCAGGCTACTACAGGGCACCGGGGAGCTGTTTTTT.

The chain joins TRBV4-1 to TRBJ2-1, with a possible D match to TRBD1 (7 bases). The closer fit of TRBJ2-5 to the DNA end suggests the J call may be wrong. CDR3 length: 14 residues. The V gene's germline CDR1 is MGHRA and CDR2 YSYEKL. The CDR3 DNA reads TGCGCCAGCAGCCAAGATGCAGGGGGGAGTACCCAGTACTTC. This translates into CASSQDAGGSTQYF.

V usage is TRBV6-1 and J usage is TRBJ2-1, with D tentatively TRBD1 or TRBD2 (5 bases each). Judging by the DNA end, TRBJ2-7 fits better; the J call may be wrong. Germline V lookup: CDR1 MNHNS, CDR2 SASEGT. The CDR3 length is 15 residues. CDR3 residues: CASSDLGTPPYEQYF. The CDR3 DNA sequence: TGTGCCAGCAGTGATCTCGGGACCCCCCCCTACGAGCAGTACTTC.

This clonotype was picked up many times. The chain uses TRBV6-1 and TRBJ2-3, with 10 bases lining up with TRBD1. V was pared by 4 bases and J by 4 bases, with 2 bases of the junction left unmatched. The CDR3 has 14 residues. Germline V lookup: CDR1 MNHNS, CDR2 SASEGT. The CDR3 loop reads CASSGGQGADTQYF. CDR3 coding DNA: TGTGCCAGCAGTGGCGGACAGGGGGCAGATACGCAGTATTTT.

The table lists this clonotype with a few counts. The CDR3 is CASSEARGLLETQYF. CDR3 nucleotide sequence: TGTGCCAGCAGTGAAGCGCGGGGACTACTGGAGACCCAGTACTTC. The J gene is TRBJ2-5, the V gene TRBV6-1, with 7 nucleotides matching TRBD2. Germline assignment: CDR1 MNHNS and CDR2 SASEGT. This CDR3 comprises 15 residues. Unmatched junction bases numbered 6, after V lost 0 bases and J lost 5 bases.

The chain recombines TRBV7-6 with TRBJ2-3; unclear D gene. The DNA end lines up better with TRBJ2-5; the J call may be wrong. The CDR3 length is 15 residues. The germline V gene encodes CDR1 SGHVS and CDR2 FNYEAQ. CDR3 sequence (DNA): TGTGCCAGCAGCTTAGTTGTGGAGACCCCAGAGACCCAGTACTTC. This translates into CASSLVVETPETQYF.

CDR3 nucleotide sequence: TGTGCCAGCAACCTCGGGACTAGCGGATACAATGAGCAGTTCTTC. Protein: CASNLGTSGYNEQFF. The chain recombines TRBV6-1 with TRBJ2-1; 11 bases are a match to TRBD2. V was pared by 7 bases and J by 4 bases, with 6 bases of the junction left unmatched. CDR1 and CDR2 (germline): MNHNS, SASEGT. The CDR3 has 15 residues.

The rearrangement joins TRBV6-1 to TRBJ2-7; possibly TRBD1 or TRBD2 for D (5 bases each). V was shortened by 6 bases and J by 0 bases, with 9 bases between the two germline ends. This CDR3 has 13 amino acids. Germline V gene lookup returns CDR1 MNHNS and CDR2 SASEGT. The CDR3 is CASRGTDSYEQYF. The CDR3 nucleotides read TGTGCCAGCAGGGGGACGGACTCCTACGAGCAGTACTTC.

The chain joins TRBV6-1 to TRBJ2-2, with TRBD1 identical over 8 bases. V lost 6 bases, J lost 4 bases, and 10 bases stayed unmatched. The CDR3 length is 16 residues. The germline V gene encodes CDR1 MNHNS and CDR2 SASEGT. In nucleotides, the CDR3 is TGTGCCAGCAGGGACAGGGCATCAGCAGGCACCGGGGAGCTGTTTTTT. This codes for CASRDRASAGTGELFF.

This clonotype was observed a handful of times. The chain couples TRBV6-5 to TRBJ2-1; D unclear. CDR3 length: 15 residues. Trimming removed 2 bases from V and 5 bases from J, with 13 bases in between. Germline CDR1 and CDR2: MNHEY and SVGAGI. This CDR3 reads CASSYRLPTDNEQFF. In DNA, the CDR3 is TGTGCCAGCAGTTACAGGCTCCCTACCGACAATGAGCAGTTCTTC.

The J gene is TRBJ2-5, the V gene TRBV6-1, with 8 nucleotides matching TRBD2. V shed 5 bases and J 8 bases; nucleotides not matched to a gene: 16. The CDR3 sequence is 16 residues long. The germline V gene has CDR1 MNHNS and CDR2 SASEGT. CDR3 coding DNA: TGTGCCAGCAGTCCTAGCGGGCGCCCAACCCCAGATACCCAGTACTTC. It specifies CASSPSGRPTPDTQYF.

This chain uses TRBV6-5 with TRBJ2-3; a possible D gene is TRBD2 (7 bases). This CDR3 region has 15 residues. Trimming removed 11 bases from V and 9 bases from J, with 27 bases in between. Germline values: CDR1 MNHEY, CDR2 SVGAGI. The CDR3 sequence is CAASWGGRGQETQYF. The CDR3 coding sequence is TGTGCCGCGAGTTGGGGGGGCCGAGGGCAAGAGACGCAGTATTTT.

V and J are TRBV6-1 and TRBJ2-3, with D perhaps being TRBD1 or TRBD2 (6 bases each). The end of the DNA aligns better with TRBJ2-7, so the J call may be wrong. CDR1 is MNHNS, CDR2 SASEGT, per germline. There are 16 residues in the CDR3. This CDR3 is CASRGIGGRDTDTQYF. DNA for the CDR3: TGTGCCAGCAGGGGGATCGGGGGCCGAGACACAGATACGCAGTACTTC.

A few counts support this clonotype. The genes are TRBV5-1 and TRBJ2-2, with 8 bases matching TRBD1. Germline values: CDR1 SGHRS, CDR2 YFSETQ. J gave up 5 bases and V 1 base, and 7 bases lay outside the gene matches. This CDR3 is 16 amino acids long. In DNA form, the CDR3 reads TGCGCCAGCAGCTTGTCCCAGGGGGCAGGAACCGGGGAGCTGTTTTTT. This codes for CASSLSQGAGTGELFF.

In this sample, this clonotype turned up a few times. The chain carries TRBV6-5 and TRBJ2-5, with TRBD2 identical over 7 bases. CDR3 length equals 14 residues. Germline V gene data show CDR1 as MNHEY and CDR2 as SVGAGI. Trimming cost V 8 bases and J 2 bases; bases outside gene matches: 8. CDR3 sequence: CASVWGGAQETQYF. The CDR3 DNA is TGTGCCAGCGTTTGGGGGGGAGCTCAAGAGACCCAGTACTTC.

The rearrangement links TRBV10-1 to TRBJ2-2; 9 bases align to TRBD2. CDR3 size: 15 residues. The junction had 1 base not matched to a gene; V was cut back by 4 bases and J by 1 base. Germline V gives CDR1 WNHNN, CDR2 SYGVQD (reference sequence). The DNA for the CDR3 is TGCGCCAGCAGTGCTAGCGGGATGAACACCGGGGAGCTGTTTTTT. Amino acid sequence: CASSASGMNTGELFF.

This chain joins TRBV6-1 and TRBJ2-1; weak D call: TRBD1 (6 bases). The CDR3 covers 15 residues. Germline V gene lookup returns CDR1 MNHNS and CDR2 SASEGT. V was clipped by 6 bases and J by 4 bases, with 16 bases between them. The CDR3 coding sequence is TGTGCCAGCAGGACGGCGACAGGTCCTTACAATGAGCAGTTCTTC. Its protein product is CASRTATGPYNEQFF.